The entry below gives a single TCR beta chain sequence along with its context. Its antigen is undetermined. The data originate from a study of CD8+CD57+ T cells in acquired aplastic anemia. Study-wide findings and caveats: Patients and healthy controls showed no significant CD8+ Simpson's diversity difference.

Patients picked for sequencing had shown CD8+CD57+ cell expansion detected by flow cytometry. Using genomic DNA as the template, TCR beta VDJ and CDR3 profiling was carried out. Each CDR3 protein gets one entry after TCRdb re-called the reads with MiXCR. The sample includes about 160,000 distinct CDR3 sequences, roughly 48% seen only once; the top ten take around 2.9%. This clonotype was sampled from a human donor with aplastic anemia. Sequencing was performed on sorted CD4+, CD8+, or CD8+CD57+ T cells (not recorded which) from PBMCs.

As DNA, the CDR3 is TGCGCCAGCGGCGGAGGGGGCTACACCTTC. This encodes CASGGGGYTF. The chain recombines TRBV10-2 with TRBJ1-2; D ambiguous. CDR3 length: 10 residues. V gave up 8 bases and J gave up 8 bases, with 9 bases separating them. Germline V lookup: CDR1 WSHSY, CDR2 SAAADI.